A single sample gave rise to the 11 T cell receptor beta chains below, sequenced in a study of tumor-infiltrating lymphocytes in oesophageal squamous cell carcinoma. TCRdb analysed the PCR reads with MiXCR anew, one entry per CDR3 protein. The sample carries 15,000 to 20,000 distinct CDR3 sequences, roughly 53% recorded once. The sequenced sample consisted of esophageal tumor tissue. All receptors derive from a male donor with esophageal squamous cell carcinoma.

In DNA form, the CDR3 reads TGCGCCAGCAGCGCCGGGACTGCCACGGGGACCCAGTACTTC. Amino acids: CASSAGTATGTQYF. This chain joins TRBV5-1 and TRBJ2-5, with D tentatively TRBD2 (6 bases). Germline values: CDR1 SGHRS, CDR2 YFSETQ. The germline V and J ends were trimmed by 4 bases and 7 bases, with 17 bases remaining between them. The CDR3 length is 14 residues.

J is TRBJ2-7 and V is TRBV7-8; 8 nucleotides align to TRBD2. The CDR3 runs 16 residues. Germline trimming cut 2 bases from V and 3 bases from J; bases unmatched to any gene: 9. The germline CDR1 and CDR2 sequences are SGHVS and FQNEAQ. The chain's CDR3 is CASSLSTREGSYEQYF. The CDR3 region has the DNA TGTGCCAGCAGCTTAAGCACTCGGGAGGGGAGCTACGAGCAGTACTTC.

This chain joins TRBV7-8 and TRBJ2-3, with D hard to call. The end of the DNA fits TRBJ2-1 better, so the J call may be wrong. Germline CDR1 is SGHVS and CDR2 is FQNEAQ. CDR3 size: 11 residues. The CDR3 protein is CASSHGNEQFF. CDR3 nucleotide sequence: TGTGCCAGCAGCCATGGGAATGAGCAGTTCTTC.

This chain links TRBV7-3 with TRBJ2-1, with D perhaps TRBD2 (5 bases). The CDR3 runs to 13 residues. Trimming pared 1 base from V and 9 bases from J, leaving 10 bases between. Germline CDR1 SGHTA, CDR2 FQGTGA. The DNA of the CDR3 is TGTGCCAGCAGCTTAATCCGGGATGGTGAGCAGTTCTTC. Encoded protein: CASSLIRDGEQFF.

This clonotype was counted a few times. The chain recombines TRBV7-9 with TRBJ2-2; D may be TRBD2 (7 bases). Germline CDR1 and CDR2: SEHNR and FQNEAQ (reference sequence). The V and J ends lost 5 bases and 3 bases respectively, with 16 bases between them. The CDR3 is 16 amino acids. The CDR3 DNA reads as TGTGCCAGCAGCGAAAACCGGGGGGCTCACACCGGGGAGCTGTTTTTT. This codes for CASSENRGAHTGELFF.

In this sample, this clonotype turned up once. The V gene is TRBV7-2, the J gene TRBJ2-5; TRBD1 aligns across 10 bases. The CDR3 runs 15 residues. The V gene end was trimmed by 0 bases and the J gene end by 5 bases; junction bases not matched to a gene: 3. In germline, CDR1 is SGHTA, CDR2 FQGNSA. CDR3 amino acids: CASSLASDRGETQYF. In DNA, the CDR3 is TGTGCCAGCAGCTTAGCATCGGACAGGGGGGAGACCCAGTACTTC.

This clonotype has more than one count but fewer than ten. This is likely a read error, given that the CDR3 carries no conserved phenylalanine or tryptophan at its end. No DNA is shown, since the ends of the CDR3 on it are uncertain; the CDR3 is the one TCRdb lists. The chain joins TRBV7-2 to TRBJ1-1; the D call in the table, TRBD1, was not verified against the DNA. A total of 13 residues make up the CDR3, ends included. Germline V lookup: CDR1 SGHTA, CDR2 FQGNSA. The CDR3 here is CASSLAASSTSGQ.

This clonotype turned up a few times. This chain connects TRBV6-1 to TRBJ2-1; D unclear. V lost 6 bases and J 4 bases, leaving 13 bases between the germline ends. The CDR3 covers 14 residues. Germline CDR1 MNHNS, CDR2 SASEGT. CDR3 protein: CASREIGRYNEQFF. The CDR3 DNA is TGTGCCAGCAGAGAGATAGGGCGATACAATGAGCAGTTCTTC.

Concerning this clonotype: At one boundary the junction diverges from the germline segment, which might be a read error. CDR3 coding DNA: TGTGCCAGCACCCAAGGGGGGGGATACAATGAGCAGCTCTTC. Protein product: CASTQGGGYNEQLF. V usage is TRBV7-2 and J usage is TRBJ2-3, with a possible D match to TRBD2 (7 bases). The germline V gene encodes CDR1 SGHTA and CDR2 FQGNSA. The CDR3 consists of 14 residues. Combining the CDR3 with reference TRBV7-2 and TRBJ2-3 gives the whole variable domain GAGVSQSPSNKVTEKGKDVELRCDPISGHTALYWYRQSLGQGLEFLIYFQGNSAPDKSGLPSDRFSAERTGGSVSTLTIQRTQQEDSAVYLCASTQGGGYNEQLFGPGTRLTVL.

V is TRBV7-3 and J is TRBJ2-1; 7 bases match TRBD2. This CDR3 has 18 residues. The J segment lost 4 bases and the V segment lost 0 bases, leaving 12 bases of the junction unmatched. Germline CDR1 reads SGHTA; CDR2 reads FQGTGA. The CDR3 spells CASSLTLSGGRLYNEQFF. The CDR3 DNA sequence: TGTGCCAGCAGCTTAACGTTATCGGGCGGGAGATTATACAATGAGCAGTTCTTC.

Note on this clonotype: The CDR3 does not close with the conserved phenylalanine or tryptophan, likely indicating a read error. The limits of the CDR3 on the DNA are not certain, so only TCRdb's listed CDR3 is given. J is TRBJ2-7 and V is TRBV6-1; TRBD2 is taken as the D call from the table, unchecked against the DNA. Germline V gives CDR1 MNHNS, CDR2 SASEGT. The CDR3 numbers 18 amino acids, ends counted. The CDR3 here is CASSEAVGLHLYGYTFGS.